This T cell receptor beta chain is drawn from a study of radiotherapy plus CTLA-4 blockade in lung cancer. Study-level background: Objective responses arose in approximately 19% of patients, and 25% to 35% experienced disease control. Study results and limitations: The authors reported that early blood T cell clone dynamics, with interferon-beta, best predicted response. Blood-borne expansion of tumor-derived TCR clones followed radiotherapy plus ipilimumab.

There are 14 residues in the CDR3. Germline V gene data show CDR1 as SGHAT and CDR2 as FQNNGV. Trimming took off 5 bases at V and 1 base at J, with 11 bases between the two ends. Lung cancer patients with chemo-refractory metastatic non-small-cell disease were given focal radiation plus CTLA-4 blockade with ipilimumab. Sequencing was performed with immunoSEQ multiplex PCR; in TCRdb, only in-frame clones are kept and a portion is missing. In the table there are tens of thousands of clones, approximately 80% of which are singletons. On this clone itself: Its antigen is not identified.

The chain joins TRBV11-2 to TRBJ1-1, with a possible D match to TRBD1 (5 bases). The receptor was isolated from a human donor with non-small cell lung cancer who had stable disease on radiotherapy plus ipilimumab. Sample: peripheral blood, taken from a patient treated with radiotherapy plus ipilimumab. CDR3 nucleotide sequence: TGTGCCAGCAGCCGACAGTTTTCGAACACTGAAGCTTTCTTT. Translated, it gives CASSRQFSNTEAFF.